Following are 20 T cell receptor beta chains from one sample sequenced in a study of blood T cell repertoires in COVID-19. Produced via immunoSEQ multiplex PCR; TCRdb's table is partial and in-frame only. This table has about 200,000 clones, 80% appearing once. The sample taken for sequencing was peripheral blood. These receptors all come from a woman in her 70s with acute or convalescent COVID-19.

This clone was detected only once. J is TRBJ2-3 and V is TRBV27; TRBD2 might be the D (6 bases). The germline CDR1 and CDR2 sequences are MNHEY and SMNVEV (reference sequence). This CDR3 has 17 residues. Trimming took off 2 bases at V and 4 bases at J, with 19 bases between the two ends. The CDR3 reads CASSLGVLAVAPDTQYF. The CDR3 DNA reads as TGTGCCAGCAGTTTAGGAGTTTTAGCGGTAGCCCCAGATACGCAGTATTTT.

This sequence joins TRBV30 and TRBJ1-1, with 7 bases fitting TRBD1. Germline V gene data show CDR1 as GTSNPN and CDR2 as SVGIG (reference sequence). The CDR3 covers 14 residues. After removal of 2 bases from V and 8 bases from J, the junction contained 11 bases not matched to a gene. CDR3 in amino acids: CAWSRGQKMEEAFF. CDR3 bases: TGTGCCTGGAGTCGGGGACAGAAGATGGAAGAAGCTTTCTTT.

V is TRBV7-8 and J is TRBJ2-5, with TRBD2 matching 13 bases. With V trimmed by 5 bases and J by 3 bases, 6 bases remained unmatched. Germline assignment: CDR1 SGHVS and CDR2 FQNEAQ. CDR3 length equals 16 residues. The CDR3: CASSRPGLAGKETQYF. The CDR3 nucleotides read TGTGCCAGCAGCCGTCCGGGACTAGCGGGGAAAGAGACCCAGTACTTC.

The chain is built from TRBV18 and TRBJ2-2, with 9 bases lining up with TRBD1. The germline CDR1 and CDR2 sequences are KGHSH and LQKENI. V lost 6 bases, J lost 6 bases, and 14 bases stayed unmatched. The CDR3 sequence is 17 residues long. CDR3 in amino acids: CASSLLPGQGESGELFF. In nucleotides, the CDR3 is TGTGCCAGCTCTTTACTTCCGGGACAGGGCGAATCCGGGGAGCTGTTTTTT.

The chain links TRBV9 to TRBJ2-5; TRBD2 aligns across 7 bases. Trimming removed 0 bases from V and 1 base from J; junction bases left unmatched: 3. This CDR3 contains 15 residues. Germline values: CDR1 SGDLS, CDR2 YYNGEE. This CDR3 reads CASSVVGGFQETQYF. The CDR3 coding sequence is TGTGCCAGCAGCGTAGTGGGAGGGTTCCAAGAGACCCAGTACTTC. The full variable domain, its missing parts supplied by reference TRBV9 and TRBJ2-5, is DSGVTQTPKHLITATGQRVTLRCSPRSGDLSVYWYQQSLDQGLQFLIQYYNGEERAKGNILERFSAQQFPDLHSELNLSSLELGDSALYFCASSVVGGFQETQYFGPGTRLLVL.

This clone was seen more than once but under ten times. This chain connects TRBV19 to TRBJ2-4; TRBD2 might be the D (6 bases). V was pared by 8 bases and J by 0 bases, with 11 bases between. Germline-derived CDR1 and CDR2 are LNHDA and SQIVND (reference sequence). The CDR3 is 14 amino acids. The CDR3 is CASRDSLAKNIQYF. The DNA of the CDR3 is TGTGCCAGTCGGGACTCTCTAGCCAAAAACATTCAGTACTTC.

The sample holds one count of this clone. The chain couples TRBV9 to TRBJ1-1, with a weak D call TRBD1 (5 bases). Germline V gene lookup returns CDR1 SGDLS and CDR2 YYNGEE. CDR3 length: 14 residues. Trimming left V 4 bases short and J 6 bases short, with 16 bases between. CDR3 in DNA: TGTGCCAGCAGCCCCATGATAGGGGAGGCTGAAGCTTTCTTT. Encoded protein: CASSPMIGEAEAFF.

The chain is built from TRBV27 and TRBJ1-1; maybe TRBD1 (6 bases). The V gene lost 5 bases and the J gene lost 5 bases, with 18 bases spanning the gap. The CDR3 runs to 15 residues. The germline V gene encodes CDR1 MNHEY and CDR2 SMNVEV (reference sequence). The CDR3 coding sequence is TGTGCCAGCAGTCTCTACAGGGCCCCGGGAACTGAAGCTTTCTTT. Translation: CASSLYRAPGTEAFF.

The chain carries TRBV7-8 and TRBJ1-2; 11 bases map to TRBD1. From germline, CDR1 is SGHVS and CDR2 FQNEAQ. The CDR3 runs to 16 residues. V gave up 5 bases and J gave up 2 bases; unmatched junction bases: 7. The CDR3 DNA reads TGTGCCAGCAGCAGTCGGACAGGGGGCGACAACTATGGCTACACCTTC. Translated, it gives CASSSRTGGDNYGYTF.

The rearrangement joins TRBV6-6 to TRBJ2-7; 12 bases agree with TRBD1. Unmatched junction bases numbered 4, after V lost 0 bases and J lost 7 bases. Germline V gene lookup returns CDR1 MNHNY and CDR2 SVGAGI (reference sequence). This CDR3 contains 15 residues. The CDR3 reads CASSYSGQGAREQYF. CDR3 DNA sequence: TGTGCCAGCAGTTACTCGGGACAGGGGGCCAGGGAGCAGTACTTC.

The CDR3 DNA reads as TGTGCCAGCAGTTACTCGCTGGGGGGCACTGAAGCTTTCTTT. Protein product: CASSYSLGGTEAFF. The rearrangement joins TRBV6-5 to TRBJ1-1, with D perhaps TRBD1 (5 bases). V dropped 0 bases and J dropped 4 bases, with 9 bases sitting between them. Germline CDR1 MNHEY, CDR2 SVGAGI. The CDR3 runs to 14 residues.

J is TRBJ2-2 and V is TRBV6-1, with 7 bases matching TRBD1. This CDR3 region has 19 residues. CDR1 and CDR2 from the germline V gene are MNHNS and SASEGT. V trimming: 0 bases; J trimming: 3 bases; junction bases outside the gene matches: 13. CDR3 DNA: TGTGCCAGCAGTGAAGCTTCCTGGCAAGGGGGCCGGGACACCGGGGAGCTGTTTTTT. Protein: CASSEASWQGGRDTGELFF.

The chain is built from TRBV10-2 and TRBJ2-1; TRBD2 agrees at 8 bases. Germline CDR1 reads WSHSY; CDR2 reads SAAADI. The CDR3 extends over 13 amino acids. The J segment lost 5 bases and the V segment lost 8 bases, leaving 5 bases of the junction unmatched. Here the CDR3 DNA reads TGCGCCAGCCGGAAAGCGGGAGACAATGAGCAGTTCTTC. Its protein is CASRKAGDNEQFF.

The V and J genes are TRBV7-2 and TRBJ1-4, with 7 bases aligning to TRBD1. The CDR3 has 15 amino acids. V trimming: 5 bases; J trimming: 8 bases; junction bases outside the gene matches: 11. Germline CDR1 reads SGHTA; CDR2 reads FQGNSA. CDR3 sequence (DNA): TGTGCCAGCAGCCGTACCGACAGGGTGTGGGAAAAACTGTTTTTT. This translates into CASSRTDRVWEKLFF.

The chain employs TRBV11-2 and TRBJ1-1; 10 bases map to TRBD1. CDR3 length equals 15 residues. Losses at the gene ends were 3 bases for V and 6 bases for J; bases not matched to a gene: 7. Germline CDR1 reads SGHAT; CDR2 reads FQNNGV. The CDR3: CASSFLRTGGAEAFF. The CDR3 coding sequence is TGTGCCAGCAGCTTTCTTCGGACAGGGGGGGCTGAAGCTTTCTTT.

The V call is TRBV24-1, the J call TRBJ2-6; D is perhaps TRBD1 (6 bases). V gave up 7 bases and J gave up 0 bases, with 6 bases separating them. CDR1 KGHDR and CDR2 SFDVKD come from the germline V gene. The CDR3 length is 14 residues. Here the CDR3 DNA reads TGTGCCACCAGCAGGGGCTCTGGGGCCAACGTCCTGACTTTC. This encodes CATSRGSGANVLTF.

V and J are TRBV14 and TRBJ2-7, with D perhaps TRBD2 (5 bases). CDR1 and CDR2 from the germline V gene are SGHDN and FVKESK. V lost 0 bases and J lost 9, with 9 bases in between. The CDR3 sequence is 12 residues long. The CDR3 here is CASSQDWTLQYF. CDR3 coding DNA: TGTGCCAGCAGCCAAGACTGGACTCTGCAGTACTTC.

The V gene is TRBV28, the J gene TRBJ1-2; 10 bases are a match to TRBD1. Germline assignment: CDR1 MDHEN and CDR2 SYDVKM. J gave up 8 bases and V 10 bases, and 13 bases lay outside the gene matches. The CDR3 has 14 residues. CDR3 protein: CATGGAGTGEGYTF. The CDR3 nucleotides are TGTGCCACCGGGGGTGCAGGGACAGGGGAAGGCTACACCTTC.

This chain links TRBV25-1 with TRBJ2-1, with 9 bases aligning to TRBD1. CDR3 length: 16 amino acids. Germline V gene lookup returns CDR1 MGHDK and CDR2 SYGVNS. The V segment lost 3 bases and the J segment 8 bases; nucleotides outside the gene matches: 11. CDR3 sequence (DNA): TGTGCCAGCAGTGACCTAGGGAGTACAGGGGGCGATGAGCAGTTCTTC. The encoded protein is CASSDLGSTGGDEQFF. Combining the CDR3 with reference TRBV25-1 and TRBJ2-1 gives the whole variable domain EADIYQTPRYLVIGTGKKITLECSQTMGHDKMYWYQQDPGMELHLIHYSYGVNSTEKGDLSSESTVSRIRTEHFPLTLESARPSHTSQYLCASSDLGSTGGDEQFFGPGTRLTVL.

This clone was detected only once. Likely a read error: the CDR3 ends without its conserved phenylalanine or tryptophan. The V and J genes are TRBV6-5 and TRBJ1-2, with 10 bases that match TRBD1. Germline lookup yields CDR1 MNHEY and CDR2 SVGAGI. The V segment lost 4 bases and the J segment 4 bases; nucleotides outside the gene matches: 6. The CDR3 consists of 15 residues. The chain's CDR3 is CASSFGRDRGYGYTL. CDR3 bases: TGTGCCAGCAGTTTTGGCCGGGACAGGGGCTATGGCTACACCCTC.